This TCR beta chain was sequenced during a study of blood T cell repertoires in COVID-19. Study as a whole: The study drew acute and convalescent COVID-19 samples from the United States, Italy and Spain. In each case, the material was cDNA or gDNA derived from T cells, B-cell-depleted T cells, or PBMCs.

In the source study's methods: Estimates of nucleated cell counts were drawn from the amplification of reference gene primers. Profiling relied on immunoSEQ multiplex PCR, and the TCRdb table lists in-frame clones only, not all of them. The V and J calls and clone size were taken over from that table, and D and trimming were inferred from the DNA. The table records approximately 50,000 clones, approximately 89% of them present only once. Germline V gene lookup returns CDR1 SGHRS and CDR2 YFSETQ. Trimming took 2 bases from V and 7 from J, leaving 16 bases between them. This CDR3 has 14 residues. The J gene is TRBJ2-7, the V gene TRBV5-1, with D possibly TRBD2 on 5 matching bases. The TCR originated in a man aged 55 to 70 with acute or convalescent COVID-19. Sequencing was performed on peripheral blood. This CDR3 is CASSLQREMHEQYF. As DNA, the CDR3 is TGCGCCAGCAGCTTACAACGGGAAATGCATGAGCAGTACTTC.